Listed below are T cell receptor beta chains from one sample, sequenced in a study of blood T cells in healthy people across ages. TCRdb ran MiXCR on the 5' RACE reads and lists one entry per CDR3 protein. The sample has 1 million to 1.2 million distinct CDR3 sequences; more than 30% are singletons. Sequencing input: blood. These receptors came from a man aged 18 to 30 in good health. The CDR3 runs from the conserved cysteine through the conserved F or W. The size of a clone is reported for some rows only, either as once, few or many, or as a class for expanded clones.

abundance | j_gene | v_gene | len | CDR3aa
NA | TRBJ2-1 | TRBV7-2 | 11 | CASSFSIEQFF
NA | TRBJ1-4 | TRBV20-1 | 13 | CSARRDTNEKLFF
few | TRBJ2-1 | TRBV9 | 15 | CASSVNAGGNNEQFF
NA | TRBJ2-3 | TRBV5-1 | 18 | CASSLRTSGGHVADTQYF
NA | TRBJ2-2 | TRBV12-3/TRBV12-4 | 15 | CASSLARAGWGELFF
NA | TRBJ2-1 | TRBV5-1 | 15 | CASSFSGKGHLVQFF
NA | TRBJ1-4 | TRBV27 | 14 | CASSLGTNYEKLFF
few | TRBJ1-1 | TRBV20-1 | 14 | CSARPQGGNTEAFF
NA | TRBJ2-7 | TRBV20-1 | 16 | CSARVLLAGASYEQYF
NA | TRBJ1-4 | TRBV13 | 15 | CASSSREGDDEKLFF
NA | TRBJ2-1 | TRBV4-3 | 17 | CASSPTTTGATYNEQFF
NA | TRBJ1-2 | TRBV27 | 15 | CASSSRWTGGSGYTF
NA | TRBJ2-1 | TRBV29-1 | 13 | CSVGDRVENEQFF
NA | TRBJ2-3 | TRBV6-2/TRBV6-3 | 16 | CASSPLSPWGTDTQYF
few | TRBJ2-2 | TRBV7-2 | 13 | CASSFSQTGELFF
NA | TRBJ1-2 | TRBV9 | 11 | CASSPRRSFTF
NA | TRBJ2-1 | TRBV6-2/TRBV6-3 | 15 | CASKGSGASYNEQFF
NA | TRBJ1-6 | TRBV11-2 | 13 | CASSGYRNSPLHF
NA | TRBJ1-1 | TRBV7-3 | 14 | CASGPGQENTEVFF
NA | TRBJ2-7 | TRBV7-9 | 16 | CASSLLTSGDSYEQYF
NA | TRBJ2-5 | TRBV2 | 17 | CASSEETSGENQETQYF
NA | TRBJ2-1 | TRBV30 | 14 | CAWSTASDYNEQFF
few | TRBJ1-2 | TRBV7-2 | 15 | CASSLEGTVHYGYTF
NA | TRBJ2-5 | TRBV19 | 19 | CASSKTSGGKSHRQETQYF
NA | TRBJ2-1 | TRBV4-1 | 14 | CASSQAQWGHERFF
NA | TRBJ2-5 | TRBV6-1 | 14 | CASSAGGWQETQYF
NA | TRBJ2-1 | TRBV20-1 | 12 | CSAQGLYNEQFF
few | TRBJ2-3 | TRBV5-1 | 14 | CASSPGRRADTQYF
NA | TRBJ2-2 | TRBV11-2 | 14 | CATGRVTNTGELFF
few | TRBJ1-4 | TRBV12-3/TRBV12-4 | 16 | CASSLIRDSYNEKLFF
few | TRBJ2-1 | TRBV7-2 | 15 | CASSLAAGGGNEQFF
few | TRBJ1-4 | TRBV20-1 | 13 | CSAILTGSEKLFF
many | TRBJ2-3 | TRBV12-3/TRBV12-4 | 16 | CASSSGTSGGTDTQYF
few | TRBJ1-4 | TRBV7-9 | 19 | CASSFTTGLHVATNEKLFF
NA | TRBJ2-1 | TRBV7-9 | 15 | CASSLPLVGYNEQFF
few | TRBJ2-3 | TRBV20-1 | 16 | CSAEPAGARSTDTQYF
few | TRBJ1-2 | TRBV4-1 | 15 | CASSQDRDRGHGYTF
few | TRBJ2-7 | TRBV9 | 15 | CASSVRSGAFYEQYF
NA | TRBJ1-2 | TRBV27 | 17 | CASSRGRGPLDNYGYTF
NA | TRBJ2-5 | TRBV11-2 | 15 | CASSRTSRAWNEQYF
NA | TRBJ2-2 | TRBV12-5 | 17 | CASGTSTGEGNTGELFF
NA | TRBJ1-2 | TRBV20-1 | 12 | CSARDSGTGYTF
NA | TRBJ2-1 | TRBV10-3 | 15 | CAITGGTGGLNEQFF
many | TRBJ2-1 | TRBV7-2 | 12 | CASSLQGGQQFF
few | TRBJ2-1 | TRBV18 | 15 | CASSPPAEGNNEQFF
many | TRBJ2-3 | TRBV12-3/TRBV12-4 | 16 | CASSLNGQSYTDTQYF
NA | TRBJ1-1 | TRBV29-1 | 16 | CSVEAKGQGGLTEAFF
few | TRBJ2-3 | TRBV7-9 | 15 | CASSLGSFLTDTQYF
few | TRBJ2-5 | TRBV2 | 13 | CASSDRDEETQYF
NA | TRBJ2-7 | TRBV6-2/TRBV6-3 | 12 | CASTNGGYEQYF
NA | TRBJ2-1 | TRBV27 | 16 | CASSLSRGLAWNEQFF
NA | TRBJ1-2 | TRBV2 | 13 | CASSLWTDYGYTF
NA | TRBJ1-2 | TRBV29-1 | 14 | CSVDGGRGNYGYTF
NA | TRBJ2-4 | TRBV12-3/TRBV12-4 | 19 | CASSAGTQGRQKIKNIQYF